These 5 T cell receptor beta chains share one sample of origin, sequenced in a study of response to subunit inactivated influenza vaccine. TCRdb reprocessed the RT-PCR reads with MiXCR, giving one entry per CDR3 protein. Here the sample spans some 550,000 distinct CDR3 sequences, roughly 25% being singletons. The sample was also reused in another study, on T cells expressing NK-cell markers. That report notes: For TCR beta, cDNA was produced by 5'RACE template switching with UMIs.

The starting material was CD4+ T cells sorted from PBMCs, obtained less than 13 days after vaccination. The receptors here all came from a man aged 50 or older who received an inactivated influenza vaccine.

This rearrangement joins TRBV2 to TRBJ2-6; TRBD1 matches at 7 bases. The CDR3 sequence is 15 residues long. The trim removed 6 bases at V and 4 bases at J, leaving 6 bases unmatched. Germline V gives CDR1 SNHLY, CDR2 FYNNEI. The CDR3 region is CASREQGSGANVLTF. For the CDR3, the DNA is TGTGCCAGCAGGGAACAGGGGTCCGGGGCCAACGTCCTGACTTTC. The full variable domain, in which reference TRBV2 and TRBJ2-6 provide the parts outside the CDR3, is EPEVTQTPSHQVTQMGQEVILRCVPISNHLYFYWYRQILGQKVEFLVSFYNNEISEKSEIFDDQFSVERPDGSNFTLKIRSTKLEDSAMYFCASREQGSGANVLTFGAGSRLTVL.

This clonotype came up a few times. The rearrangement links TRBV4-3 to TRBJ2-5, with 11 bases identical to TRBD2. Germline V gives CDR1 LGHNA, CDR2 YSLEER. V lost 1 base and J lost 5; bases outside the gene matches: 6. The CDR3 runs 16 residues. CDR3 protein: CASSQATSGGRETQYF. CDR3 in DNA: TGCGCCAGCAGCCAAGCTACTAGCGGGGGACGTGAGACCCAGTACTTC.

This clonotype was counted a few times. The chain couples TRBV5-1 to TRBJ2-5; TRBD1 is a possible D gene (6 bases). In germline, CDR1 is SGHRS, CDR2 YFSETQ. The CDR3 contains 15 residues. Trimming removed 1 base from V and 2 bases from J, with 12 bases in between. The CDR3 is CASSLSGVLQETQYF. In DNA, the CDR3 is TGCGCCAGCAGCTTGTCAGGGGTCCTTCAAGAGACCCAGTACTTC.

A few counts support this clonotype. The chain's CDR3 is CASTRGGTRAKNIQYF. CDR3 bases: TGTGCCAGCACCAGGGGGGGGACAAGAGCCAAAAACATTCAGTACTTC. The chain is built from TRBV12-3 or TRBV12-4 and TRBJ2-4; the D gene could be TRBD1 or TRBD2 (7 bases each). The CDR3 has 16 residues. Trimming took 7 bases from V and 0 from J, leaving 16 bases between them.

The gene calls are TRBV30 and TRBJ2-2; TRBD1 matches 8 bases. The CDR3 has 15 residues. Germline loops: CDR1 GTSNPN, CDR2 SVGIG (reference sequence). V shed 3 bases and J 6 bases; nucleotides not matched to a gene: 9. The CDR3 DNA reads TGTGCCTGGAGCTTTGGACAGGGTATGGCCGGGGAGCTGTTTTTT. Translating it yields CAWSFGQGMAGELFF.